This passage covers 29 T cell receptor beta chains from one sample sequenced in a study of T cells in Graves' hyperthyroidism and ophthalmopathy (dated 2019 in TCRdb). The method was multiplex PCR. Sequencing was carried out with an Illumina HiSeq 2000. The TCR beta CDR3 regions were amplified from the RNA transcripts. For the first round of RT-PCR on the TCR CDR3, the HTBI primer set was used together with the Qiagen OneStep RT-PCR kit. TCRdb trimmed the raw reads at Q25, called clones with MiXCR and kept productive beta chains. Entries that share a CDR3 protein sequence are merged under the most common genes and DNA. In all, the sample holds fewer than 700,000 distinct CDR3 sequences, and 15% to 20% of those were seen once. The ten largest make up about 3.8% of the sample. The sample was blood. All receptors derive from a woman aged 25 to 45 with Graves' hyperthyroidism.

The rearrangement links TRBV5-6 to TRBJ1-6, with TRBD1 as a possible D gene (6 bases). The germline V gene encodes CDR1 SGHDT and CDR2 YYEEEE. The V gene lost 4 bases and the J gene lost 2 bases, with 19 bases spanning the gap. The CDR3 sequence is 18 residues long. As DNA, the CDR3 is TGTGCCAGCAGCCCTATGGTCACAGGGACCACCTATAATTCACCCCTCCACTTT. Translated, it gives CASSPMVTGTTYNSPLHF. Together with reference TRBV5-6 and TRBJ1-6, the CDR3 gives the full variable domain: DAGVTQSPTHLIKTRGQQVTLRCSPKSGHDTVSWYQQALGQGPQFIFQYYEEEERQRGNFPDRFSGHQFPNYSSELNVNALLLGDSALYLCASSPMVTGTTYNSPLHFGNGTRLTVT.

The CDR3 region has the DNA TGTGCCAGCACCATTACCCCAGGGACAGGAACTGACTACAATGAGCAGTTCTTC. This translates into CASTITPGTGTDYNEQFF. This rearrangement joins TRBV5-6 to TRBJ2-1, with TRBD1 matching 8 bases. Germline assignment: CDR1 SGHDT and CDR2 YYEEEE. V lost 6 bases, J lost 3 bases, and 17 bases stayed unmatched. CDR3 length: 18 residues.

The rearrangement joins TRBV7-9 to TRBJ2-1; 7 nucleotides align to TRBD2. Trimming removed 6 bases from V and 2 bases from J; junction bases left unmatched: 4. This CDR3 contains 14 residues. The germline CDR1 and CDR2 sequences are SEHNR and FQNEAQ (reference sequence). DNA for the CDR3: TGTGCCAGCAGAGCTAGCGGTCCCTACAATGAGCAGTTCTTC. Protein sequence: CASRASGPYNEQFF.

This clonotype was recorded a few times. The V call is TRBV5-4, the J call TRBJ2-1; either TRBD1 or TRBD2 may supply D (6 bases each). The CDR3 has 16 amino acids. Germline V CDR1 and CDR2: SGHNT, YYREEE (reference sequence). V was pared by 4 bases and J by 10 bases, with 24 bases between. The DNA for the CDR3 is TGTGCCAGCAGCCATCCTCGACAGGTCCCAAGCGGGGAGCAGTTCTTC. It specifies CASSHPRQVPSGEQFF.

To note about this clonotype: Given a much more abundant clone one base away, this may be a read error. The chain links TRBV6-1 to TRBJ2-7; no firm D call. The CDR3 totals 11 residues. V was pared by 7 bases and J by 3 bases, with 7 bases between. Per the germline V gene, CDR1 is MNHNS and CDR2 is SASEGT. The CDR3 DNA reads TGTGCCAGCACCGAGTTCTACGAGCAGTACTTC. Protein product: CASTEFYEQYF.

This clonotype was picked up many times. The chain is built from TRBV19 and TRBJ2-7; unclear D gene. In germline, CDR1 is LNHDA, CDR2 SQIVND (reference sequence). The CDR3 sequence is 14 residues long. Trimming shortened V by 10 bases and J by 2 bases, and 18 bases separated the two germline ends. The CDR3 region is CATQPHSPPYEQYF. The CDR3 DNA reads TGTGCCACACAACCCCACAGCCCGCCCTACGAGCAGTACTTC.

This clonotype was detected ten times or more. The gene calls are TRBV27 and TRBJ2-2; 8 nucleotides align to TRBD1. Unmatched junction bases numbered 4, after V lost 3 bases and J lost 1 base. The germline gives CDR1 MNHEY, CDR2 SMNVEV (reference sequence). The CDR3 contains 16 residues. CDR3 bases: TGTGCCAGCAGTTTCAGGGGGCCATTGAACACCGGGGAGCTGTTTTTT. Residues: CASSFRGPLNTGELFF.

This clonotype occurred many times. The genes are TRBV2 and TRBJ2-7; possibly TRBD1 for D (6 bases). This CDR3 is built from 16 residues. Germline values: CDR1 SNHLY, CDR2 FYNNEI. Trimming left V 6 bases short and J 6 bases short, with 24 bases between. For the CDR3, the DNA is TGTGCCAGCAGCCATGACCGGATAGGCAGGGGCGCCGAGCAGTACTTC. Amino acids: CASSHDRIGRGAEQYF.

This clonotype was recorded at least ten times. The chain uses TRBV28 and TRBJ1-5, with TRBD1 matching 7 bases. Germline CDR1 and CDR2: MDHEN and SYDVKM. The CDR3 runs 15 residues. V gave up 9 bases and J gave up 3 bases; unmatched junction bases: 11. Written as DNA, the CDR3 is TGTGCCAGTCACCCCGGGACAGTTTTCAATCAGCCCCAGCATTTT. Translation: CASHPGTVFNQPQHF.

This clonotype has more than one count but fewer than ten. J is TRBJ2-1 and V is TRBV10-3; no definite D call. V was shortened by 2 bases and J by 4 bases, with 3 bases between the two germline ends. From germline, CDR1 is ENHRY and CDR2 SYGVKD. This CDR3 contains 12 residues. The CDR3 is CAISELYNEQFF. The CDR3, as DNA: TGTGCCATCAGTGAGCTTTACAATGAGCAGTTCTTC.

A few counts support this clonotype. The CDR3 nucleotides are TGCGCCAGCAGCCAAGATCCGGGAGGTGGGGCCAACGTCCTGACTTTC. Translated: CASSQDPGGGANVLTF. V is TRBV4-3 and J is TRBJ2-6; 7 bases are a match to TRBD2. The germline gives CDR1 LGHNA, CDR2 YSLEER. The CDR3 consists of 16 residues. V shed 0 bases and J 3 bases; nucleotides not matched to a gene: 2.

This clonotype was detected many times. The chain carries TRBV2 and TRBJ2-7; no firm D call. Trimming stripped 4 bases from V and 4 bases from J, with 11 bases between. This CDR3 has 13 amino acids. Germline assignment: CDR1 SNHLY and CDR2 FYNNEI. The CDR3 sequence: CASSGVVGYEQYF. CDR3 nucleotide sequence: TGTGCCAGCAGTGGGGTAGTGGGGTACGAGCAGTACTTC.

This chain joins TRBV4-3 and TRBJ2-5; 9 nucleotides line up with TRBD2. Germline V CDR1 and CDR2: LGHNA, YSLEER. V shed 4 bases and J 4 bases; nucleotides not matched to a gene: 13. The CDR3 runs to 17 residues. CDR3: CASSPSGGSGRGETQYF. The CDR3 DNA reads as TGCGCCAGCAGCCCCTCCGGGGGTAGCGGGAGAGGAGAGACCCAGTACTTC.

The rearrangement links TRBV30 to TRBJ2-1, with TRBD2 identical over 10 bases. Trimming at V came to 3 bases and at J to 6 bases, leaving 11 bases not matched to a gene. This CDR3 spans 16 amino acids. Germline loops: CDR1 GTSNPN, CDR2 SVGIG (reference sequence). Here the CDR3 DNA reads TGTGCCTGGAGGGGGGGGCTAGCGGGAGTATCCAATGAGCAGTTCTTC. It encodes CAWRGGLAGVSNEQFF.

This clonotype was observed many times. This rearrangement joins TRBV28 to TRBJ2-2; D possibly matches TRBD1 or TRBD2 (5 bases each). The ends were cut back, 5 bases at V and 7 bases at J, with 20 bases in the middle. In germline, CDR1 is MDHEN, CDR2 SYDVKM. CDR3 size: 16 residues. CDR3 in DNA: TGTGCCAGCAGTCTTGGGGGAGAAAGGTCAGGCGGGGAGCTGTTTTTT. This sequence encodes CASSLGGERSGGELFF. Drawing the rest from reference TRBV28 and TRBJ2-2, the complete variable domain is DVKVTQSSRYLVKRTGEKVFLECVQDMDHENMFWYRQDPGLGLRLIYFSYDVKMKEKGDIPEGYSVSREKKERFSLILESASTNQTSMYLCASSLGGERSGGELFFGEGSRLTVL.

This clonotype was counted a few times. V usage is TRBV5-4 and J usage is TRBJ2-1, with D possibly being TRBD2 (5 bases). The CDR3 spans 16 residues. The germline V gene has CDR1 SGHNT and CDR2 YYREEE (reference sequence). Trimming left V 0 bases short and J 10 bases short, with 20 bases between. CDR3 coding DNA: TGTGCCAGCAGCTTGGGGCCCATACTAGGACCGGAGGAGCAGTTCTTC. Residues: CASSLGPILGPEEQFF.

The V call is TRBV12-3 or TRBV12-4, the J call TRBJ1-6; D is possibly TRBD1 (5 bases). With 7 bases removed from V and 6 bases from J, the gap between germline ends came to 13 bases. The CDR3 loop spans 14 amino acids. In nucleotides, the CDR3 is TGTGCCAGCAATTCAGGGAGCCCTAATTCACCCCTCCACTTT. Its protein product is CASNSGSPNSPLHF.

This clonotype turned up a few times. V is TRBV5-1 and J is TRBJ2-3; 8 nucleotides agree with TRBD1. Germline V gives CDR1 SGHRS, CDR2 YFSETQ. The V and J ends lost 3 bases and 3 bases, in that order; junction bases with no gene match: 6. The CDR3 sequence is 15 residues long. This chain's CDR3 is CASSWEQGVTDTQYF. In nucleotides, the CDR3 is TGCGCCAGCAGCTGGGAACAGGGGGTGACAGATACGCAGTATTTT.

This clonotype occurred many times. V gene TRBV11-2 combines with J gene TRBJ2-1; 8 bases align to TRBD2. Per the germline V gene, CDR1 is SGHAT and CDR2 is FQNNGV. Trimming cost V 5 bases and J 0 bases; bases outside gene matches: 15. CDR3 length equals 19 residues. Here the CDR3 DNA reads TGTGCCAGCAGCCTCCCCACCCCTACTAGCGGAAGCTCCTACAATGAGCAGTTCTTC. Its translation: CASSLPTPTSGSSYNEQFF.

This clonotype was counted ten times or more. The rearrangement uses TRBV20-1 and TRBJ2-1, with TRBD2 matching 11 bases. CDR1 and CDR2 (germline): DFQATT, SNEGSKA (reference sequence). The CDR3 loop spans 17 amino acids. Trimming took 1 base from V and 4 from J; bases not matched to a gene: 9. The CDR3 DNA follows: TGCAGTGCTAGAGTGTTAGCGGGAGGGCCGTCGTACAATGAGCAGTTCTTC. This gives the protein CSARVLAGGPSYNEQFF.

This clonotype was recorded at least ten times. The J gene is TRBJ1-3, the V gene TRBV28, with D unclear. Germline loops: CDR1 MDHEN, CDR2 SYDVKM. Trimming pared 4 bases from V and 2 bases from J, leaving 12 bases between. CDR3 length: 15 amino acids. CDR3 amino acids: CASSSRIGTGNTIYF. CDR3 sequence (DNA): TGTGCCAGCAGTTCACGAATAGGAACTGGAAACACCATATATTTT.

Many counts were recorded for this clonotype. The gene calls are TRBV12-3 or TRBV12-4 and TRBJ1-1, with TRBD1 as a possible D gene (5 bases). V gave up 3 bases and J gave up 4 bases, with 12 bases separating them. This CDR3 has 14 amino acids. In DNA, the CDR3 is TGTGCCAGCAGTTTTCAGGGTCGGATCACTGAAGCTTTCTTT. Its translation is CASSFQGRITEAFF.

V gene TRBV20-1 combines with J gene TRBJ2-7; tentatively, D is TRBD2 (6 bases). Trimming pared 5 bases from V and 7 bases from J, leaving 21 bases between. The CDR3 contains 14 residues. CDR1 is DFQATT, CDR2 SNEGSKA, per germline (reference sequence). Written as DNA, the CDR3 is TGCAGTGCTCGTCCCGGGACTCTCCCTAAAGAGCAGTACTTC. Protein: CSARPGTLPKEQYF.

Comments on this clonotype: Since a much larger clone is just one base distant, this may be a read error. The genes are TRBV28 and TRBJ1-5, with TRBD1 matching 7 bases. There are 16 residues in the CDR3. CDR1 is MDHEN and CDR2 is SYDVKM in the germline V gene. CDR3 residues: CASSLGTAVSNRPQHF. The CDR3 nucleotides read TGTGCCAGCAGTTTAGGGACAGCCGTTTCCAATCGGCCCCAGCATTTT.

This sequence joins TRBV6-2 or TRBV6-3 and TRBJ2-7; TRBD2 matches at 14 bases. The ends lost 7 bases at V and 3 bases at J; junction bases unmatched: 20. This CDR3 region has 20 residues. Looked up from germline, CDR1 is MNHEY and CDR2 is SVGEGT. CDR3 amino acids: CASTLYPGLAGARIDYEQYF. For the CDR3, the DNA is TGTGCCAGCACCCTGTACCCGGGACTAGCGGGAGCCCGAATCGACTACGAGCAGTACTTC.

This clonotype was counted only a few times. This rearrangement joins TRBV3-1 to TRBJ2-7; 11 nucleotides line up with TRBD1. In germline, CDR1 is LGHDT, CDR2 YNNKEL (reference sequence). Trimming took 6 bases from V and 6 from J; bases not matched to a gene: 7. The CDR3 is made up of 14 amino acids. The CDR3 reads CASSYQGTGGEQYF. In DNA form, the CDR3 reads TGTGCCAGCAGTTATCAAGGGACAGGGGGCGAGCAGTACTTC.

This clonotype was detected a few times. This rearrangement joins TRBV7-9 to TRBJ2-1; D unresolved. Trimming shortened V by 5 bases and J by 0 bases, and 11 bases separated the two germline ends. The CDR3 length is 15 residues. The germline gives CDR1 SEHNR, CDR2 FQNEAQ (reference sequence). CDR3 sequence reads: CASSPRWSSYNEQFF. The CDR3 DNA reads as TGTGCCAGCAGCCCCCGGTGGAGCTCCTACAATGAGCAGTTCTTC.

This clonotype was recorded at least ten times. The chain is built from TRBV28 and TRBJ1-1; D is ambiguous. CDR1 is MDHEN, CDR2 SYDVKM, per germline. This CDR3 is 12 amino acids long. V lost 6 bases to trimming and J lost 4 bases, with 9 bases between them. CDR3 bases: TGTGCCAGCAGCCATGGTGGCACTGAAGCTTTCTTT. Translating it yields CASSHGGTEAFF.

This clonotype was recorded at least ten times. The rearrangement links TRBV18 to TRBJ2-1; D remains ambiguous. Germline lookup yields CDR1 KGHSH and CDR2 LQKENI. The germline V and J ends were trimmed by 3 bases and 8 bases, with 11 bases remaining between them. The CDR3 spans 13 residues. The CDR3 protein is CASSPVGFDEQFF. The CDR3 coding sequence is TGTGCCAGCTCACCGGTCGGATTCGATGAGCAGTTCTTC.